This T cell receptor (beta chain) stems from a study of identifying expanded T cells in peripheral blood. Overall study findings and caveats: Approximately two-week clone count variance significantly increased as total template count grew.

TCRdb keeps only in-frame clones here, not all; method: immunoSEQ multiplex PCR. The sample contains more than 50,000 clones, about 85% of which appear only once. During the collection period, no donor immune events like infections were recorded. The CDR3 covers 13 residues. CDR1 is MNHEY and CDR2 is SVGAGI in the germline V gene. V shed 5 bases and J 6 bases; nucleotides not matched to a gene: 4. The sample holds a few counts of this clone. As yet, its antigen is unknown. The chain carries TRBV6-5 and TRBJ1-5; TRBD1 agrees at 7 bases. Sequenced material: blood. This clonotype was sampled from a person between 18 and 75 years old in good health. The CDR3: CASSRDRAQPQHF. The CDR3 DNA reads TGTGCCAGCAGTCGGGACAGAGCTCAGCCCCAGCATTTT.